These T cell receptor beta chains were read from a single sample in a study of shared clonotypes between healthy human individuals. The protocol was immunoSEQ multiplex PCR, while the TCRdb copy is restricted to in-frame clones and leaves out a portion. The sample lists hundreds of thousands of clones; about 74% were seen once. The sequencing input was memory CD4+ T cells sorted from blood. These receptors originate from a woman in her 30s in good health. Each CDR3 is given with its conserved first and last residue. D genes are given only for firm matches. Where a row states a size, it is once, few, many or the class of an expanded clone; other rows omit it.

j_call d_call v_call clone_size cdr3_aa
TRBJ1-1 . TRBV29-1 once CSGGQSMNTEAFF
TRBJ1-5 . TRBV6-5 few CASSYSRNQPQHF
TRBJ1-5 . TRBV7-5 . CVRSFYWTGGNQPQHF
TRBJ2-1 . TRBV27 . CASTHRAEGYNEQFF
TRBJ2-2 . TRBV18 . CASSPRDTGELFF
TRBJ2-1 . TRBV19 once CASSIRGQGMNNEQFF
TRBJ2-1 TRBD1 TRBV19 . CASITRGPSSYNEQFF
TRBJ2-7 . TRBV5-1 . CASSQTGRASEQYF
TRBJ2-2 TRBD1 TRBV6-4 many CASAPGDRDTGELFF
TRBJ2-7 . TRBV7-7 . CASSLESGYEQYF
TRBJ2-3 . TRBV5-4 . CASSFFGSTDTQYF
TRBJ2-5 . TRBV7-6 . CASSLSAIQETQYF
TRBJ2-2 . TRBV27 . CASSPPASRRGGELFF
TRBJ2-6 TRBD1 TRBV29-1 once CSAGQAGTGVSGANVLTF
TRBJ2-1 TRBD2 TRBV7-9 . CASSPKRLAGGLNEQFF
TRBJ2-7 TRBD1 TRBV27 . CASGIGDRAEQYF
TRBJ1-1 . TRBV7-6 . CASSEHQNTEAFF
TRBJ1-2 . TRBV7-8 . CASSLEIAGDYGYTF
TRBJ2-2 TRBD2 TRBV5-1 . CASSLTSGNRGELFF
TRBJ2-1 . TRBV7-9 . CASRGGNEQFF
TRBJ1-4 . TRBV7-8 . CASSLTHRGATNEKLFF
TRBJ2-7 TRBD2 TRBV6-1 few CASTSSGASTYEQYF
TRBJ1-2 TRBD1 TRBV2 . CASAPGDSKYYGYTF
TRBJ2-5 TRBD1 TRBV11-2 . CASRTGIEETQYF
TRBJ1-1 . TRBV5-1 . CASSLGSGTTEAFF
TRBJ2-1 TRBD2 TRBV2 . CASSQAGGGLAGGNEQFF
TRBJ1-1 . TRBV11-2 once CASSLMGPLKEAFF
TRBJ2-1 TRBD2 TRBV27 . CASSLRGGTRNNEQFF